This T cell receptor (beta chain) was profiled in a study of cytomegalovirus exposure and HLA in healthy donors. Study-wide background: A later analysis reported the same platform for the 90 to 150 validation repertoires and the roughly 650 first-cohort repertoires. Study results and limitations: The CMV antigen specificity of a few CMV-associated chains was confirmed through in vitro analysis. The study labeled 180 or so TCR beta chains cytomegalovirus-associated.

In the case of this clone: What it binds is not known.

This CDR3 has 15 amino acids. The V and J ends lost 6 bases and 0 bases respectively, with 12 bases between them. Germline CDR1 reads MNHNS; CDR2 reads SASEGT. Generated by immunoSEQ multiplex PCR, the TCRdb table keeps only in-frame clones and is missing some. The table includes fewer than 85,000 clones, 80% to 90% detected once. Among the roughly 120 subjects of the validation cohort, separate from the roughly 650-subject first cohort, were the donors. The genes are TRBV6-1 and TRBJ2-1; perhaps TRBD2 as D (5 bases). The source material was PBMCs. The source of this sequence is a woman younger than 35 in good health and CMV-seropositive. CDR3: CASSPGSFSYNEQFF. The CDR3 region has the DNA TGTGCCAGCAGCCCGGGGTCCTTCTCCTACAATGAGCAGTTCTTC.